The 20 T cell receptor beta chains below were found in one sample sequenced in a study of blood T cell repertoires in COVID-19. The method was immunoSEQ multiplex PCR; TCRdb's version includes in-frame clones alone and lacks a portion of them. Seen here are roughly 170,000 clones, about 79% observed once, and the top ten hold about 25%. The sequenced sample consisted of peripheral blood. These receptors all stem from a woman aged 70-85 years with acute or convalescent COVID-19.

The sample holds one count of this clone. The CDR3 DNA reads as TGTGCCAGCAGCTCCGGACAGGCGAGCAATCAGCCCCAGCATTTT. Translated: CASSSGQASNQPQHF. This sequence joins TRBV7-9 and TRBJ1-5; the match to TRBD1 covers 7 bases. The CDR3 spans 15 residues. The V segment lost 4 bases and the J segment 1 base; nucleotides outside the gene matches: 4. Germline CDR1 is SEHNR and CDR2 is FQNEAQ (reference sequence).

J is TRBJ1-3 and V is TRBV4-1; D uncertain. Germline V gene sequence: CDR1 MGHRA, CDR2 YSYEKL. This CDR3 comprises 16 residues. The V gene lost 3 bases and the J gene lost 0 bases, with 12 bases spanning the gap. The CDR3 sequence is CASSHALVSSGNTIYF. The DNA for the CDR3 is TGCGCCAGCAGCCACGCCCTAGTGAGCTCTGGAAACACCATATATTTT.

The chain has TRBV28 and TRBJ2-7, with a possible D match to TRBD2 (5 bases). The V gene's germline CDR1 is MDHEN and CDR2 SYDVKM. The CDR3 contains 13 residues. Trimming stripped 5 bases from V and 4 bases from J, with 12 bases between. The CDR3 coding sequence is TGTGCCAGCAGTCCCGAGCGGAGGTACGAGCAGTACTTC. Amino acids: CASSPERRYEQYF.

The V gene is TRBV7-9, the J gene TRBJ2-7; D is ambiguous. V lost 5 bases and J lost 0, with 11 bases in between. The CDR3 spans 14 residues. Germline assignment: CDR1 SEHNR and CDR2 FQNEAQ (reference sequence). The CDR3 nucleotides read TGTGCCAGCAGCCAAACCATGAGCTCCTACGAGCAGTACTTC. Protein product: CASSQTMSSYEQYF.

This clone was found a few times. CDR3 sequence reads: CASLGLEETQYF. The CDR3 nucleotides are TGTGCCAGCCTAGGACTGGAAGAGACCCAGTACTTC. The V gene is TRBV3-1 (or the pseudogene TRBV3-2), the J gene TRBJ2-5, with a weak D call TRBD2 (5 bases). Germline V gene sequence: CDR1 LGHDT, CDR2 YNNKEL (reference sequence). Trimming shortened V by 8 bases and J by 3 bases, and 10 bases separated the two germline ends. The CDR3 loop spans 12 amino acids.

CDR3 region: CASSPSGDNTDTQYF. The CDR3, as DNA: TGTGCCAGCAGTCCATCCGGCGACAACACAGATACGCAGTATTTT. The chain is built from TRBV27 and TRBJ2-3; no definite D call. The ends were cut back, 5 bases at V and 2 bases at J, with 14 bases in the middle. Germline CDR1 and CDR2: MNHEY and SMNVEV (reference sequence). The CDR3 has 15 residues.

The chain couples TRBV12-5 to TRBJ2-1; TRBD2 might be the D (6 bases). V shed 1 base and J shed 9 bases, with 13 bases lying between them. Germline V gene lookup returns CDR1 LGHNT and CDR2 FRNRAP. The CDR3 is 14 residues long. The CDR3 bases are TGTGCTAGTGGTTTGGCTTCACTAGCTTCTGAGCAGTTCTTC. Residues: CASGLASLASEQFF. Full variable domain (missing parts from reference TRBV12-5 and TRBJ2-1): DARVTQTPRHKVTEMGQEVTMRCQPILGHNTVFWYRQTMMQGLELLAYFRNRAPLDDSGMPKDRFSAEMPDATLATLKIQPSEPRDSAVYFCASGLASLASEQFFGPGTRLTVL.

The CDR3 nucleotides read TGTGCCATCAGTGAGTCCCGGGAAGAGACCCAGTACTTC. It translates to CAISESREETQYF. This sequence joins TRBV10-3 and TRBJ2-5; no clear D gene. The V gene's germline CDR1 is ENHRY and CDR2 SYGVKD. Trimming pared 0 bases from V and 3 bases from J, leaving 5 bases between. The CDR3 totals 13 residues.

The genes are TRBV30 and TRBJ2-2; 11 nucleotides line up with TRBD1. The CDR3 is 16 residues long. Per germline, CDR1 GTSNPN and CDR2 SVGIG (reference sequence). With V trimmed by 1 base and J by 7 bases, 8 bases remained unmatched. The CDR3 spells CAWSASDRGLGGELFF. For the CDR3, the DNA is TGTGCCTGGAGTGCCTCGGACAGGGGGCTTGGCGGGGAGCTGTTTTTT.

V and J are TRBV7-8 and TRBJ2-1; D is perhaps TRBD1 (7 bases). V lost 1 base and J lost 8, with 15 bases in between. The CDR3 totals 15 residues. Germline CDR1 reads SGHVS; CDR2 reads FQNEAQ. CDR3 sequence reads: CASSLVRGVGDEQFF. In DNA, the CDR3 is TGTGCCAGCAGCTTAGTCAGGGGGGTTGGTGATGAGCAGTTCTTC.

The V gene is TRBV4-1, the J gene TRBJ1-5; D is ambiguous. Germline-derived CDR1 and CDR2 are MGHRA and YSYEKL. Trimming removed 2 bases at V and 6 bases at J, with 8 bases between. This CDR3 region has 13 residues. The CDR3, as DNA: TGCGCCAGCAGCCAATCCCAGGCTCAGCCCCAGCATTTT. It encodes CASSQSQAQPQHF.

The chain links TRBV5-4 to TRBJ2-2, with 8 bases that match TRBD2. J lost 2 bases, V lost 4 bases, and 10 bases had no gene match. Germline V gene data show CDR1 as SGHNT and CDR2 as YYREEE (reference sequence). This CDR3 contains 17 residues. CDR3 sequence reads: CASSEDPLAANTGELFF. In nucleotides, the CDR3 is TGTGCCAGCAGCGAAGACCCACTAGCGGCTAACACCGGGGAGCTGTTTTTT.

This sequence joins TRBV5-4 and TRBJ2-5, with TRBD2 identical over 13 bases. The V and J ends lost 4 bases and 5 bases, in that order; junction bases with no gene match: 8. Germline loops: CDR1 SGHNT, CDR2 YYREEE (reference sequence). The CDR3 has 16 amino acids. Written as DNA, the CDR3 is TGTGCCAGCAGCCCTGGACTAGCGGGAGAAATCGAGACCCAGTACTTC. This translates into CASSPGLAGEIETQYF.

This rearrangement joins TRBV24-1 to TRBJ2-3; TRBD2 agrees at 7 bases. The CDR3 totals 14 residues. Germline V gives CDR1 KGHDR, CDR2 SFDVKD. J gave up 3 bases and V 9 bases, and 8 bases lay outside the gene matches. CDR3 in DNA: TGTGCCACCTCGGGACTACAGACAACAGATACGCAGTATTTT. Its translation is CATSGLQTTDTQYF.

The chain is built from TRBV6-6 and TRBJ2-7; TRBD2 might be the D (5 bases). Germline V gene sequence: CDR1 MNHNY, CDR2 SVGAGI (reference sequence). Trimming took 8 bases from V and 0 from J, leaving 14 bases between them. The CDR3 loop spans 14 amino acids. CDR3 coding DNA: TGTGCCAGCGTGGGAGAGGTAAGCTCCTACGAGCAGTACTTC. Encoded protein: CASVGEVSSYEQYF.

Notes on this clone: The germline gene is not matched at one end of the junction; a read error may be the cause. V usage is TRBV29-1 and J usage is TRBJ2-7, with 10 bases identical to TRBD2. CDR1 SQVTM and CDR2 ANQGSEA come from the germline V gene. The CDR3 is 15 amino acids. The CDR3 reads CSVESGRANSHEQYF. For the CDR3, the DNA is TGCAGCGTTGAGAGCGGGAGGGCCAACTCCCACGAGCAGTACTTC.

The J gene is TRBJ2-7, the V gene TRBV7-9, with D possibly TRBD1 on 5 matching bases. This CDR3 spans 13 amino acids. V was trimmed by 5 bases and J by 10 bases, leaving 18 bases between them. CDR1 is SEHNR and CDR2 is FQNEAQ in the germline V gene (reference sequence). CDR3 residues: CASSVRGQATQYF. In DNA, the CDR3 is TGTGCCAGCAGCGTAAGGGGCCAAGCGACTCAGTACTTC.

The rearrangement uses TRBV6-5 and TRBJ2-1, with 9 bases identical to TRBD2. The CDR3 has 15 residues. V shed 4 bases, J shed 4 bases, and the junction held 5 bases outside the gene matches. Germline V gene data show CDR1 as MNHEY and CDR2 as SVGAGI. The CDR3 region is CASSFRLADYNEQFF. As DNA, the CDR3 is TGTGCCAGCAGTTTCCGACTAGCGGATTACAATGAGCAGTTCTTC.

In its sample, this clone was seen many times. The V and J genes are TRBV15 and TRBJ2-1; 13 bases are a match to TRBD2. Per the germline V gene, CDR1 is LNHNV and CDR2 is YYDKDF (reference sequence). After removal of 0 bases from V and 2 bases from J, the junction contained 1 base not matched to a gene. There are 17 residues in the CDR3. CDR3 in DNA: TGTGCCACCAGCAGAGAACTAGCGGGAGGGCCCTACAATGAGCAGTTCTTC. It translates to CATSRELAGGPYNEQFF.

The V call is TRBV19, the J call TRBJ2-7, with 7 bases matching TRBD1. Germline values: CDR1 LNHDA, CDR2 SQIVND (reference sequence). The V segment lost 6 bases and the J segment 2 bases; nucleotides outside the gene matches: 4. The CDR3 contains 13 residues. In DNA, the CDR3 is TGTGCCAGTAGGAGGGGACAGACCTACGAGCAGTACTTC. It is translated as CASRRGQTYEQYF.